This T cell receptor (beta chain) was sequenced for a study of blood T cell repertoires in COVID-19. Repertoires were generated with immunoSEQ multiplex PCR, while TCRdb's copy carries only in-frame clones and drops some. This table has about 230,000 clones, approximately 80% appearing once. CDR3 length equals 16 residues. Per germline, CDR1 MNHEY and CDR2 SVGEGT. V shed 0 bases and J shed 2 bases, with 13 bases lying between them. The TCR sequence derives from a man in his forties or fifties who had recovered from COVID-19. The sample consisted of peripheral blood. This chain uses TRBV6-2 or TRBV6-3 with TRBJ1-2, with D maybe TRBD1 (5 bases). CDR3 protein: CASSYSWAGPNYGYTF. CDR3 sequence (DNA): TGTGCCAGCAGTTACTCGTGGGCAGGGCCCAACTATGGCTACACCTTC.